Listed below are T cell receptor beta chains from one sample, sequenced in a study of sequential checkpoint blockade in melanoma. Produced via immunoSEQ multiplex PCR; TCRdb's table is partial and in-frame only. This table has 20,000 to 25,000 clones, roughly four fifths appearing once. The sequenced sample was CD8+ T cells sorted from blood (inferred from file names), obtained from a patient given nivolumab and ipilimumab in sequence. These receptors were collected from a human donor with melanoma. The CDR3 runs from the conserved cysteine through the conserved F or W. Fields, in order: D gene, V gene, clone size, J gene, CDR3 protein, CDR3 DNA. D genes are given only for firm matches. Size tells how often a clone was seen (once, few, many) or the class of an expanded clone, and some rows leave it out.

.,TRBV5-8,.,TRBJ2-2,CASSSLGRNTGELFF,TGTGCCAGCAGTTCCCTAGGAAGGAACACCGGGGAGCTGTTTTTT
.,TRBV7-9,.,TRBJ2-5,CASSLGQGAGAQETQYF,TGTGCCAGCAGCTTAGGACAGGGAGCGGGGGCACAAGAGACCCAGTACTTC
TRBD2,TRBV7-6,.,TRBJ2-1,CASSLWTSGRRGLVLPHNEQFF,TGTGCCAGCAGCCTCTGGACTAGCGGGAGGAGGGGTTTAGTGCTTCCCCACAATGAGCAGTTCTTC
.,TRBV19,.,TRBJ2-5,CASSIQGSETQYF,TGTGCCAGTAGTATACAGGGTTCAGAGACCCAGTACTTC
TRBD1,TRBV30,.,TRBJ1-5,CAWSGTGAGEANQPQHF,TGTGCCTGGAGCGGGACAGGGGCAGGGGAGGCCAATCAGCCCCAGCATTTT
TRBD1,TRBV28,.,TRBJ1-5,CASSRDRNQPQHF,TGTGCCAGCAGTCGGGACAGGAATCAGCCCCAGCATTTT
.,TRBV19,.,TRBJ2-7,CASSRRALSYEQYF,TGTGCCAGTAGCCGGCGGGCGCTGTCCTACGAGCAGTACTTC
.,TRBV11-3,.,TRBJ2-1,CASSYGTRMPDEQFF,TGTGCCAGCAGCTATGGCACTAGAATGCCGGATGAGCAGTTCTTC
TRBD1,TRBV5-1,.,TRBJ2-7,CASSSGQGPYEQYF,TGCGCCAGCAGCTCGGGACAGGGACCCTACGAGCAGTACTTC
.,TRBV7-9,once,TRBJ2-3,CASSLAAGGRTDTQYF,TGTGCCAGCAGCTTAGCGGCAGGGGGGCGCACAGATACGCAGTATTTT
.,TRBV30,.,TRBJ1-4,CAWRQGPAEKLFF,TGTGCCTGGAGGCAGGGGCCAGCGGAAAAACTGTTTTTT
.,TRBV9,.,TRBJ2-3,CASSVELRGTDTQYF,TGTGCCAGCAGCGTAGAACTTCGGGGCACAGATACGCAGTATTTT
.,TRBV28,once,TRBJ1-2,CASSPGYGYTF,TGTGCCAGCAGTCCCGGCTATGGCTACACCTTC
TRBD2,TRBV6-1,.,TRBJ2-5,CASNRLAGGETQYF,TGTGCCAGCAACAGACTAGCGGGAGGAGAGACCCAGTACTTC
.,TRBV14,.,TRBJ2-3,CASSQEVLAHTQYF,TGTGCCAGCAGCCAAGAGGTCTTAGCCCATACGCAGTATTTT
TRBD2,TRBV6-1,few,TRBJ2-7,CASSEQGLAVYEQYF,TGTGCCAGCAGTGAGCAAGGACTAGCGGTCTACGAGCAGTACTTC
TRBD2,TRBV28,few,TRBJ2-1,CAWAGVGDEQFF,TGTGCCTGGGCGGGAGTCGGCGATGAGCAGTTCTTC
TRBD2,TRBV7-3,.,TRBJ2-1,CASSLAGGYNEQFF,TGTGCCAGCAGCCTAGCGGGAGGGTACAATGAGCAGTTCTTC
.,TRBV11-2,.,TRBJ1-1,CASSPRTVMNTEAFF,TGTGCCAGCAGCCCGCGGACAGTCATGAACACTGAAGCTTTCTTT
TRBD2,TRBV6-5,.,TRBJ2-3,CASRRTSGSSDTQYF,TGTGCCAGCAGGCGGACTAGCGGGAGCTCAGATACGCAGTATTTT
TRBD1,TRBV7-9,.,TRBJ1-2,CASSLDRKQGARADGYTF,TGTGCCAGCAGCTTAGACAGGAAACAGGGGGCCCGGGCGGATGGCTACACCTTC
.,TRBV6-1,.,TRBJ1-5,CASSGGLLYSNQPQHF,TGTGCCAGCAGTGGGGGCCTCCTTTATAGCAATCAGCCCCAGCATTTT
.,TRBV5-5,once,TRBJ1-3,CASSSQGSGNTIYF,TGTGCCAGCAGCTCACAGGGCTCTGGAAACACCATATATTTT
.,TRBV27,.,TRBJ1-5,CASRRERNQPQHF,TGTGCCAGCCGACGGGAACGCAATCAGCCCCAGCATTTT
TRBD1,TRBV5-8,.,TRBJ2-7,CASSSTGTGAYEQYF,TGTGCCAGCAGTTCCACCGGGACAGGAGCCTACGAGCAGTACTTC
TRBD2,TRBV7-2,.,TRBJ2-1,CASSLNWGLAGNEQFF,TGTGCCAGCAGCTTAAACTGGGGACTAGCGGGCAATGAGCAGTTCTTC
.,TRBV7-8,.,TRBJ1-5,CASSLAAGDQPQHF,TGTGCCAGCAGCTTAGCTGCAGGGGATCAGCCCCAGCATTTT
.,TRBV30,few,TRBJ1-1,CAWVDWGGKPEAFF,TGTGCCTGGGTGGACTGGGGGGGGAAGCCTGAAGCTTTCTTT
TRBD1,TRBV7-6,.,TRBJ2-5,CASSPTGQGFQETQYF,TGTGCCAGCAGCCCGACGGGACAGGGGTTTCAAGAGACCCAGTACTTC
.,TRBV6-6,.,TRBJ2-7,CASSYRQGLSYEQYF,TGTGCCAGCAGTTACAGACAGGGACTCTCCTACGAGCAGTACTTC
TRBD2,TRBV18,.,TRBJ2-1,CASSPRDLSGSEQFF,TGTGCCAGCTCACCAAGGGATCTCAGCGGGAGTGAGCAGTTCTTC
.,TRBV19,few,TRBJ1-1,CASSIVGGRRTEAFF,TGTGCCAGTAGTATAGTTGGAGGTAGGAGAACTGAAGCTTTCTTT
.,TRBV30,.,TRBJ1-5,CAWSVQGSQPQHF,TGTGCCTGGAGTGTACAGGGAAGTCAGCCCCAGCATTTT
.,TRBV25-1,.,TRBJ2-5,CASSAGGPGETQYF,TGTGCCAGCAGTGCAGGAGGTCCGGGGGAGACCCAGTACTTC
.,TRBV20-1,.,TRBJ1-1,CSASDRLSAFF,TGCAGTGCTTCAGACAGGTTGTCAGCTTTCTTT
.,TRBV28,.,TRBJ1-2,CASRPSMGGGANYGYTF,TGTGCCAGCAGACCTTCAATGGGGGGGGGAGCTAACTATGGCTACACCTTC
TRBD1,TRBV28,.,TRBJ1-2,CASSLRTGQGTYGYTF,TGTGCCAGCAGTTTGAGAACCGGACAGGGAACCTATGGCTACACCTTC
.,TRBV7-9,.,TRBJ2-2,CASSLARQRNTGELFF,TGTGCCAGCAGCTTAGCGCGGCAGCGGAACACCGGGGAGCTGTTTTTT
.,TRBV5-1,.,TRBJ1-1,CASSLAATNTEAFF,TGCGCCAGCAGCTTGGCAGCGACTAACACTGAAGCTTTCTTT
TRBD2,TRBV7-2,few,TRBJ2-2,CASSLPIAGVNGELFF,TGTGCCAGCAGCTTGCCCATAGCGGGAGTGAACGGGGAGCTGTTTTTT
TRBD1,TRBV5-1,.,TRBJ2-5,CASSLCLTGACQETQYF,TGCGCCAGCAGCTTGTGTTTAACAGGGGCCTGCCAAGAGACCCAGTACTTC
TRBD1,TRBV18,.,TRBJ2-3,CASSLLTGAGDTQYF,TGTGCCAGCTCACTACTGACAGGGGCCGGAGATACGCAGTATTTT
.,TRBV11-2,.,TRBJ1-3,CASSVGGQPGNTIYF,TGTGCCAGCAGCGTCGGTGGACAGCCGGGAAACACCATATATTTT
TRBD2,TRBV5-1,.,TRBJ2-7,CASSFSGLAKSEQYF,TGCGCCAGCAGCTTTTCCGGACTAGCGAAAAGCGAGCAGTACTTC
.,TRBV19,.,TRBJ1-1,CASTFTEAFF,TGTGCCAGTACGTTCACTGAAGCTTTCTTT
TRBD1,TRBV2,.,TRBJ1-1,CASSDPGQINTEAFF,TGTGCCAGCAGTGACCCGGGACAGATAAACACTGAAGCTTTCTTT
TRBD1,TRBV29-1,.,TRBJ1-2,CSVRDRGHWGYGYTF,TGCAGCGTCCGGGACAGGGGGCACTGGGGCTATGGCTACACCTTC
TRBD2,TRBV7-9,few,TRBJ2-1,CASTDGGELSYNEQFF,TGTGCCAGCACAGACGGGGGGGAGCTTTCCTACAATGAGCAGTTCTTC
TRBD1,TRBV7-8,.,TRBJ2-1,CASSFTGTGHSYNEQFF,TGTGCCAGCAGCTTCACCGGGACAGGGCATTCCTACAATGAGCAGTTCTTC
.,TRBV2,once,TRBJ1-2,CASSEDLGTYGYTF,TGTGCCAGCAGTGAAGACTTGGGGACATATGGCTACACCTTC
TRBD2,TRBV19,.,TRBJ2-2,CASKSLRTSGTGELFF,TGTGCCAGTAAATCCCTACGGACTAGCGGGACCGGGGAGCTGTTTTTT